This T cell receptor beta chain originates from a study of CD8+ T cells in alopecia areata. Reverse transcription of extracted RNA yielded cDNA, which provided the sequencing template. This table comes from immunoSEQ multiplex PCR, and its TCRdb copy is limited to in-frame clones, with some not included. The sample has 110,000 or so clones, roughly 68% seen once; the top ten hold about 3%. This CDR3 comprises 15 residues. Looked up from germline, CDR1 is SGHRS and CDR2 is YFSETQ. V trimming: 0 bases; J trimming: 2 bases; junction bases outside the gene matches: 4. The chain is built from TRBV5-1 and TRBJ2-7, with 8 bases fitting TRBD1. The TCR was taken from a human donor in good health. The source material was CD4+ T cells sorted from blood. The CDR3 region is CASSLATGVPYEQYF. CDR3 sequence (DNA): TGCGCCAGCAGCTTGGCGACAGGGGTTCCCTACGAGCAGTACTTC.